Below, 17 T cell receptor beta chains from the same sample are listed, as sequenced in a study of T-cell reconstitution after alpha-beta-depleted transplantation in children. Unique molecular identifiers featured in how the TCRbeta library was prepared. TCRdb recomputed calls from the PCR reads with MiXCR, one row per CDR3 protein. This sample has 190,000 or so distinct CDR3 sequences, with 13% to 15% found just once. The sample consisted of PBMCs from the stem cell graft donor, taken from the stem cell graft. The receptors shown here come from a human donor who donated a stem cell graft to a child with acute lymphoblastic leukemia.

Many counts were recorded for this clonotype. This chain links TRBV5-1 with TRBJ2-7, with TRBD1 identical over 9 bases. The junction had 8 bases not matched to a gene; V was cut back by 3 bases and J by 1 base. The CDR3 extends over 16 amino acids. Per germline, CDR1 SGHRS and CDR2 YFSETQ. DNA of the CDR3: TGCGCCAGCAGCTCAGCACGGGACAGGGCGTCCTACGAGCAGTACTTC. Its translation: CASSSARDRASYEQYF.

The table lists this clonotype with many counts. The chain has TRBV7-8 and TRBJ2-1; 7 bases map to TRBD2. V trimming: 1 base; J trimming: 0 bases; junction bases outside the gene matches: 6. CDR3 length: 17 residues. Germline CDR1 SGHVS, CDR2 FQNEAQ. The CDR3, as DNA: TGTGCCAGCAGCTTAGTGTGGGGGGGAGGCTCCTACAATGAGCAGTTCTTC. It translates to CASSLVWGGGSYNEQFF.

The V gene is TRBV24-1, the J gene TRBJ2-4; 7 bases are a match to TRBD1. Germline values: CDR1 KGHDR, CDR2 SFDVKD. Trimming at V came to 4 bases and at J to 5 bases, leaving 7 bases not matched to a gene. This CDR3 has 15 amino acids. The CDR3 nucleotides are TGTGCCACCAGTGAGACAGGGATTGGGGAAAACATTCAGTACTTC. Translating it yields CATSETGIGENIQYF.

This clonotype has at least ten counts. The rearrangement joins TRBV5-1 to TRBJ2-3; 9 bases align to TRBD2. This CDR3 is built from 14 residues. V lost 5 bases to trimming and J lost 6 bases; unmatched junction nucleotides: 7. Germline CDR1 reads SGHRS; CDR2 reads YFSETQ. The DNA of the CDR3 is TGCGCCAGCAGAGTACCAAGCGGGAGGGATACGCAGTATTTT. Protein: CASRVPSGRDTQYF.

There are many counts of this clonotype. The genes are TRBV29-1 and TRBJ1-1; D ambiguous. Germline lookup yields CDR1 SQVTM and CDR2 ANQGSEA. CDR3 length equals 13 residues. V was pared by 4 bases and J by 0 bases, with 9 bases between. The CDR3 region is CSVATTLNTEAFF. The DNA of the CDR3 is TGCAGCGTTGCCACAACCCTGAACACTGAAGCTTTCTTT.

In its sample, this clonotype was seen many times. The rearrangement uses TRBV6-1 and TRBJ2-2; D is undetermined. This CDR3 is built from 15 residues. V lost 1 base, J lost 5 bases, and 11 bases lay in between. The germline V gene has CDR1 MNHNS and CDR2 SASEGT. This CDR3 is CASSEVKGGTGELFF. The DNA for the CDR3 is TGTGCCAGCAGTGAAGTTAAGGGTGGGACCGGGGAGCTGTTTTTT.

At least ten counts were recorded for this clonotype. The genes are TRBV5-1 and TRBJ1-1, with 7 positions matching TRBD1. The CDR3 covers 15 residues. V shed 1 base and J 2 bases; nucleotides not matched to a gene: 5. Germline-derived CDR1 and CDR2 are SGHRS and YFSETQ. CDR3 amino acids: CASSLTGTENTEAFF. CDR3 sequence (DNA): TGCGCCAGCAGCTTGACCGGGACAGAAAACACTGAAGCTTTCTTT.

The chain has TRBV30 and TRBJ1-2; weak D call: TRBD1 (5 bases). The CDR3 extends over 14 amino acids. V was cut by 3 bases and J by 0 bases, with 11 bases left in between. Germline CDR1 is GTSNPN and CDR2 is SVGIG (reference sequence). In nucleotides, the CDR3 is TGTGCCTGGAGCCCAGGGACTTCTAACTATGGCTACACCTTC. Its protein is CAWSPGTSNYGYTF. The full variable domain, its missing parts supplied by reference TRBV30 and TRBJ1-2, is SQTIHQWPATLVQPVGSPLSLECTVEGTSNPNLYWYRQAAGRGLQLLFYSVGIGQISSEVPQNLSASRPQDRQFILSSKKLLLSDSGFYLCAWSPGTSNYGYTFGSGTRLTVV.

This clonotype was counted ten times or more. The V call is TRBV12-3 or TRBV12-4, the J call TRBJ2-1, with 10 bases aligning to TRBD2. Germline trimming cut 1 base from V and 6 bases from J; bases unmatched to any gene: 3. The CDR3 contains 15 residues. The CDR3 reads CASSLGLAGSNEQFF. CDR3 bases: TGTGCCAGCAGTTTAGGACTAGCGGGTTCCAATGAGCAGTTCTTC.

There are many counts of this clonotype. The rearrangement joins TRBV11-2 to TRBJ2-6; the match to TRBD1 covers 9 bases. Trimming took 5 bases from V and 3 from J; bases not matched to a gene: 11. The CDR3 contains 18 residues. In germline, CDR1 is SGHAT, CDR2 FQNNGV. The CDR3 sequence is CASSKQGAGAFGANVLTF. The CDR3 bases are TGTGCCAGCAGCAAACAGGGGGCAGGGGCGTTTGGGGCCAACGTCCTGACTTTC.

V usage is TRBV7-9 and J usage is TRBJ1-1; TRBD1 agrees at 8 bases. Germline CDR1 reads SEHNR; CDR2 reads FQNEAQ (reference sequence). Germline trimming cut 5 bases from V and 3 bases from J; bases unmatched to any gene: 5. CDR3 length: 14 amino acids. The CDR3 DNA reads as TGTGCCAGCAGCCTAAGGACAGGGTACACTGAAGCTTTCTTT. Translated, it gives CASSLRTGYTEAFF.

This clonotype was detected many times. This chain joins TRBV29-1 and TRBJ2-3; 9 bases map to TRBD2. Germline loops: CDR1 SQVTM, CDR2 ANQGSEA. CDR3 length: 13 amino acids. V shed 6 bases, J shed 1 base, and the junction held 2 bases outside the gene matches. The CDR3 region is CSVRLAGTDTQYF. CDR3 sequence (DNA): TGCAGCGTCCGACTAGCGGGCACAGATACGCAGTATTTT.

Ten or more counts support this clonotype. This rearrangement joins TRBV20-1 to TRBJ2-7; D is undetermined. This CDR3 spans 12 amino acids. V shed 4 bases and J shed 9 bases, with 16 bases lying between them. Germline CDR1 DFQATT, CDR2 SNEGSKA (reference sequence). The DNA for the CDR3 is TGCAGTGCTATCCCGGGCTTAGGACGGCAGTACTTC. Its translation is CSAIPGLGRQYF.

In this sample, this clonotype turned up many times. V gene TRBV2 combines with J gene TRBJ1-1; D perhaps matches TRBD1 (6 bases). The CDR3 spans 17 residues. V lost 3 bases and J 1 base, leaving 18 bases between the germline ends. CDR1 and CDR2 (germline): SNHLY, FYNNEI. The CDR3 sequence: CASSEVAQGFANTEAFF. The DNA for the CDR3 is TGTGCCAGCAGTGAGGTCGCACAGGGCTTTGCGAACACTGAAGCTTTCTTT. The variable domain in full, with the rest retrieved from reference TRBV2 and TRBJ1-1, is EPEVTQTPSHQVTQMGQEVILRCVPISNHLYFYWYRQILGQKVEFLVSFYNNEISEKSEIFDDQFSVERPDGSNFTLKIRSTKLEDSAMYFCASSEVAQGFANTEAFFGQGTRLTVV.

V and J are TRBV12-3 or TRBV12-4 and TRBJ1-1; D might be TRBD1 (5 bases). The length of the CDR3 is 15 residues. With 6 bases removed from V and 4 bases from J, the gap between germline ends came to 18 bases. CDR3 in amino acids: CASRKTGSGTTEAFF. The CDR3 coding sequence is TGTGCCAGCAGGAAAACAGGCTCAGGGACCACTGAAGCTTTCTTT.

The table lists this clonotype with many counts. This CDR3 reads CASSPTGTGAVEQYF. The CDR3 nucleotides are TGCGCCAGCAGCCCGACCGGGACAGGGGCCGTCGAGCAGTACTTC. The V call is TRBV5-1, the J call TRBJ2-7; TRBD1 matches at 10 bases. Germline trimming cut 4 bases from V and 6 bases from J; bases unmatched to any gene: 10. Germline lookup yields CDR1 SGHRS and CDR2 YFSETQ. CDR3 size: 15 residues. Variable domain in full (rest from reference TRBV5-1 and TRBJ2-7): KAGVTQTPRYLIKTRGQQVTLSCSPISGHRSVSWYQQTPGQGLQFLFEYFSETQRNKGNFPGRFSGRQFSNSRSEMNVSTLELGDSALYLCASSPTGTGAVEQYFGPGTRLTVT.

This clonotype was observed many times. J is TRBJ2-3 and V is TRBV13; 8 bases are shared with TRBD2. Germline CDR1 is PRHDT and CDR2 is FYEKMQ (reference sequence). After removal of 4 bases from V and 6 bases from J, the junction contained 15 bases not matched to a gene. CDR3 length equals 17 residues. The CDR3 sequence: CASSSRTGTRGWDTQYF. The DNA for the CDR3 is TGTGCCAGCAGCTCCCGAACCGGGACTAGGGGTTGGGATACGCAGTATTTT.